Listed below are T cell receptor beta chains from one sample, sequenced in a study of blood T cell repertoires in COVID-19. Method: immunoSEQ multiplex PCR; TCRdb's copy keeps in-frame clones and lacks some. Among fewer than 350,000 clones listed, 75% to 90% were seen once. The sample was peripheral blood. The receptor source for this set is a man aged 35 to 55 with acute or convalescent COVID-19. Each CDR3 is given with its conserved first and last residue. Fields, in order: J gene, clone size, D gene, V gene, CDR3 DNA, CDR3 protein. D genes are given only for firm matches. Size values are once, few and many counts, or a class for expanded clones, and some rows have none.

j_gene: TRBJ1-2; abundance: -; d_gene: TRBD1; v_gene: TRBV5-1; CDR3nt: TGCGCCAGCAGCTCTTCGGACAGGGGGCCCGGCTACACCTTC; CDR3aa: CASSSSDRGPGYTF
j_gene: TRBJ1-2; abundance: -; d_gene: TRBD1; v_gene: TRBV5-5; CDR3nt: TGTGCCAGCAGCATGGACAGGGCTAACTATGGCTACACCTTC; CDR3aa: CASSMDRANYGYTF
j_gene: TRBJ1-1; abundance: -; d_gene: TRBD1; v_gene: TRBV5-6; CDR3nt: TGTGCCAGCAGCCACAGGGGGGCCACTGAAGCTTTCTTT; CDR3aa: CASSHRGATEAFF
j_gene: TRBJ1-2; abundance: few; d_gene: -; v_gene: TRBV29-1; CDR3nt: TGCAGCGTTGCTCCAGGGGTTGATGGCTACACCTTC; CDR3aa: CSVAPGVDGYTF
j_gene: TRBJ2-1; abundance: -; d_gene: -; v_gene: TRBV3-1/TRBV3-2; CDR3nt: TGTGCCAGCAGCCACCTGGACAGAAACAATGAGCAGTTCTTC; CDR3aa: CASSHLDRNNEQFF
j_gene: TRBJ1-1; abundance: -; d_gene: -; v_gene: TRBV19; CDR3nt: TGTGCCAGTAGTACCAAACCGAGACAGTGGAACACTGAAGCTTTCTTT; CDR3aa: CASSTKPRQWNTEAFF
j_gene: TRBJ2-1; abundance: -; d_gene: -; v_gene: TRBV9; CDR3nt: TGTGCCAGCAGCCAACAGCTCAGGTCCTACAATGAGCAGTTCTTC; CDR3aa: CASSQQLRSYNEQFF
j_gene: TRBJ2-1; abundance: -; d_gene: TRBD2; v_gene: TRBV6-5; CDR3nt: TGTGCCGTCTCGAGCGGGGGATACAATGAGCAGTTCTTC; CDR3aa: CAVSSGGYNEQFF
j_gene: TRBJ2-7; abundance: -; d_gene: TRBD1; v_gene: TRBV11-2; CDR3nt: TGTGCCAGCAGCTTGGGGGACAGGGCCCCCTACGAGCAGTACTTC; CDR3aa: CASSLGDRAPYEQYF
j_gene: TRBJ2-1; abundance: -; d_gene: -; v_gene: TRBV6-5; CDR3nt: TGTGCCAGCAGCCCAGGCCTTACCTACAATGAGCAGTTCTTC; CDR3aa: CASSPGLTYNEQFF
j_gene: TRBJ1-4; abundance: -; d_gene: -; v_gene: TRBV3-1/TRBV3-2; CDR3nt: TGTGCCAGCAGCAAGGGAGTATCGGGAGAAAAACTGTTTTTT; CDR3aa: CASSKGVSGEKLFF
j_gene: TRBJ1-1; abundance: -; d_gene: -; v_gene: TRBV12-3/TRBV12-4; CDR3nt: TGTGCCAGCAGTTTCAGGTCGAACACTGAAGCTTTCTTT; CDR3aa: CASSFRSNTEAFF
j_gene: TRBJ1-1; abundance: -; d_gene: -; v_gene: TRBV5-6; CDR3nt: TGTGCCAGCAGCTTGGTGGCAGGGAAGGGTGAAGCTTTCTTT; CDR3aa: CASSLVAGKGEAFF
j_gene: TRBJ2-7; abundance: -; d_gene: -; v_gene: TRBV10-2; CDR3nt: TGCGCCAGCAGTGAGTCGGAGGTCTACGAGCAGTACTTC; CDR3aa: CASSESEVYEQYF
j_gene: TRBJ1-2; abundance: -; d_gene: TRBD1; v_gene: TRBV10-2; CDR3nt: TGCGCCAGCGGGACAGGGACCTATGGCTACACCTTC; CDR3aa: CASGTGTYGYTF
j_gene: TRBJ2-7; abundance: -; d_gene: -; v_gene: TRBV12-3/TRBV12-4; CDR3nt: TGTGCCAGCAGGCGTGACTACGAGCAGTACTTC; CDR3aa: CASRRDYEQYF
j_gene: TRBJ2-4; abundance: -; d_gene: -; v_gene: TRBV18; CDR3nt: TGTGCCAGCTCACCGACGGGGGTAGCCAAAAACATTCAGTACTTC; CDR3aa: CASSPTGVAKNIQYF
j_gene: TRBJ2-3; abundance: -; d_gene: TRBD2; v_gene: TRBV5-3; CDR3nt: TGTGCCAGAAGCGAACTAGCGGGGGCCGCTTCTAGCACAGATACGCAGTATTTT; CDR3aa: CARSELAGAASSTDTQYF
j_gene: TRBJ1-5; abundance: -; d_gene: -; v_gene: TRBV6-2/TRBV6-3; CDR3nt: TGTGCCAGCAGTAGGGGACAAAGCAATCAGCCCCAGCATTTT; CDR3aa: CASSRGQSNQPQHF
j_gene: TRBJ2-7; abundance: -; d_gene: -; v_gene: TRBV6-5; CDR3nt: TGTGCCAGCAGTCAGCGGACAGGTTCGGGGGTCGAGCAGTACTTC; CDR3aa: CASSQRTGSGVEQYF
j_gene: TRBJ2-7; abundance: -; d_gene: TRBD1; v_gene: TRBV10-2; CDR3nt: TGCGCCATTACCCTATGGGACAGGTTCTCATCCTACGAGCAGTACTTC; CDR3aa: CAITLWDRFSSYEQYF
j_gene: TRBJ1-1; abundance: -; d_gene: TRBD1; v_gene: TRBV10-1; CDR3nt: TGCGCCAGCAAGGCCGAGGAGTCCGGGACAGGGGTTGCGGAAGCTTTCTTT; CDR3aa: CASKAEESGTGVAEAFF
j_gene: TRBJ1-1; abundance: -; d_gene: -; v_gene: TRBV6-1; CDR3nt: TGTGCCAGCAGTGAATTCCTCGGGAGGGTGAACACTGAAGCTTTCTTT; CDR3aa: CASSEFLGRVNTEAFF
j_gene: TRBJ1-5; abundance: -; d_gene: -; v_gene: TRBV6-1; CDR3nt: TGTGCCAGCAGTGAAGCCTCCTTTGATCAGCCCCAGCATTTT; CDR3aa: CASSEASFDQPQHF
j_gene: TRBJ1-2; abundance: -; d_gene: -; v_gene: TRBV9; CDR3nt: TGTGCCAGTTCCACCACGGGGGGAGACTATGGCTACACCTTC; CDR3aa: CASSTTGGDYGYTF
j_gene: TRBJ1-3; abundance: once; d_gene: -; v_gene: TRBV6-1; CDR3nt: TGTGCCAGCAGTGAAATTGGTAGGGGGAAGTCTGGAAACACCATATATTTT; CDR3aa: CASSEIGRGKSGNTIYF
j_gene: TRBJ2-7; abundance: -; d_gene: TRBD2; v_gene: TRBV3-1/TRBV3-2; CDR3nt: TGTGCCAGCAGCCGGGGACTAGCGGGGGCCTTTGGGGACGAGCAGTACTTC; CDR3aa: CASSRGLAGAFGDEQYF
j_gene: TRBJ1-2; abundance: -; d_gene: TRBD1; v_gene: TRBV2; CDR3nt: TGTGCCAGCAGTCGACAGGGGCCCGCCAACTATGGCTACACCTTC; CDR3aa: CASSRQGPANYGYTF